This entry lists 21 T cell receptor beta chains sequenced from one sample in a study of T cell repertoires in cytomegalovirus infection. TCRdb independently ran MiXCR on the reads; one entry per CDR3 protein. Among approximately 990,000 distinct CDR3 sequences listed, around 32% were seen once. These TCRs' antigens remain unknown. The starting material was cultured CD8+ T cells from PBMCs, obtained from culture after CMV antigen stimulation. The receptors were gathered from a human donor in good health (CMV status not recorded). Some clones in this sample may be carry-over from other donors' samples.

V is TRBV20-1 and J is TRBJ1-5; D gene uncertain. V lost 0 bases to trimming and J lost 3 bases, with 9 bases between them. The CDR3 is 14 residues long. Germline assignment: CDR1 DFQATT and CDR2 SNEGSKA (reference sequence). The CDR3 is CSARDGQINQPQHF. The CDR3 DNA follows: TGCAGTGCTAGAGATGGGCAGATCAATCAGCCCCAGCATTTT.

The chain joins TRBV5-4 to TRBJ2-7, with 12 bases that match TRBD1. There are 16 residues in the CDR3. Germline trimming cut 4 bases from V and 6 bases from J; bases unmatched to any gene: 11. In germline, CDR1 is SGHNT, CDR2 YYREEE (reference sequence). As DNA, the CDR3 is TGTGCCAGCAGCGGGGGACAGGGGGCCTCGTTTGGCGAGCAGTACGTC. Translated, it gives CASSGGQGASFGEQYV.

This clonotype has a handful of counts. This chain links TRBV6-5 with TRBJ1-1; the D gene is possibly TRBD1 (6 bases). This CDR3 comprises 16 residues. V lost 5 bases, J lost 0 bases, and 16 bases lay in between. Looked up from germline, CDR1 is MNHEY and CDR2 is SVGAGI. CDR3: CASSPQDRLMNTEAFF. The CDR3 DNA reads TGTGCCAGCAGTCCCCAGGACAGACTGATGAACACTGAAGCTTTCTTT.

The J gene is TRBJ1-1, the V gene TRBV7-9; D gene ambiguous. Germline lookup yields CDR1 SEHNR and CDR2 FQNEAQ (reference sequence). The CDR3 sequence is 15 residues long. V was clipped by 6 bases and J by 2 bases, with 16 bases between them. DNA for the CDR3: TGTGCCAGCAGACTGCCAGGACGGGATAACACTGAAGCTTTCTTT. Its translation is CASRLPGRDNTEAFF.

In its sample, this clonotype was seen a few times. CDR3 DNA sequence: TGTGCCAGCAGCGCATACGACAGGATGAACACTGAAGCTTTCTTT. Protein: CASSAYDRMNTEAFF. This chain links TRBV11-2 with TRBJ1-1; possible D gene TRBD1, 6 bases. The germline CDR1 and CDR2 sequences are SGHAT and FQNNGV. V gave up 5 bases and J gave up 0 bases, with 13 bases separating them. The CDR3 spans 15 residues. Full variable domain (rest looked up from reference TRBV11-2 and TRBJ1-1): EAGVAQSPRYKIIEKRQSVAFWCNPISGHATLYWYQQILGQGPKLLIQFQNNGVVDDSQLPKDRFSAERLKGVDSTLKIQPAKLEDSAVYLCASSAYDRMNTEAFFGQGTRLTVV.

This clonotype has a handful of counts. The gene calls are TRBV12-5 and TRBJ1-1, with 9 nucleotides matching TRBD1. V was clipped by 1 base and J by 5 bases; unmatched bases: 14. Germline CDR1 and CDR2: LGHNT and FRNRAP. This CDR3 is built from 18 residues. The CDR3 reads CASGLEVGQGLPRTEAFF. For the CDR3, the DNA is TGTGCTAGTGGTTTGGAAGTAGGACAGGGGCTACCTCGGACTGAAGCTTTCTTT.

The rearrangement uses TRBV6-4 and TRBJ1-2; 8 nucleotides match TRBD1. From germline, CDR1 is MRHNA and CDR2 SNTAGT. This CDR3 is 14 amino acids long. The J segment lost 4 bases and the V segment lost 2 bases, leaving 3 bases of the junction unmatched. Written as DNA, the CDR3 is TGTGCCAGCAGTGACACAGACAGGGGCTATGGCTACACCTTC. Protein: CASSDTDRGYGYTF.

This clonotype was seen only a few times. This chain joins TRBV27 and TRBJ2-7; 9 bases line up with TRBD1. The CDR3 extends over 15 amino acids. Trimming at V came to 5 bases and at J to 6 bases, leaving 11 bases not matched to a gene. CDR1 is MNHEY, CDR2 SMNVEV, per germline (reference sequence). In nucleotides, the CDR3 is TGTGCCAGCAGTCCGCTATGGGACAGGGAGCGCGAGCAGTACGTC. This gives the protein CASSPLWDREREQYV.

The chain joins TRBV4-1 to TRBJ1-2; 8 bases are shared with TRBD1. The J segment lost 6 bases and the V segment lost 5 bases, leaving 8 bases of the junction unmatched. From germline, CDR1 is MGHRA and CDR2 YSYEKL. The CDR3 contains 14 residues. The CDR3 DNA reads as TGCGCCAGCAGCAGGACAGGGAGTTTGGATGGCTACACCTTC. This codes for CASSRTGSLDGYTF.

In its sample, this clonotype was seen a few times. The rearrangement joins TRBV7-8 to TRBJ2-4, with 7 nucleotides matching TRBD1. The J segment lost 0 bases and the V segment lost 5 bases, leaving 1 base of the junction unmatched. This CDR3 contains 14 residues. Germline CDR1 reads SGHVS; CDR2 reads FQNEAQ. CDR3: CASSRTGAKNIQYF. The CDR3 DNA follows: TGTGCCAGCAGCCGGACAGGAGCCAAAAACATTCAGTACTTC.

This clonotype came up many times. The chain links TRBV29-1 to TRBJ1-1; possible D gene TRBD1, 5 bases. This CDR3 region has 12 residues. The V gene's germline CDR1 is SQVTM and CDR2 ANQGSEA. The germline V and J ends were trimmed by 5 bases and 3 bases, with 10 bases remaining between them. The CDR3 region is CSVRGTYTEAFF. The CDR3 DNA is TGCAGCGTTCGTGGGACCTACACTGAAGCTTTCTTT. The entire variable domain, with the rest obtained from reference TRBV29-1 and TRBJ1-1, is as follows: SAVISQKPSRDICQRGTSLTIQCQVDSQVTMMFWYRQQPGQSLTLIATANQGSEATYESGFVIDKFPISRPNLTFSTLTVSNMSPEDSSIYLCSVRGTYTEAFFGQGTRLTVV.

This clonotype was counted a few times. The CDR3 sequence: CASSWGAGGADTQYF. The CDR3 DNA reads TGTGCCAGCAGCTGGGGGGCAGGGGGTGCAGATACGCAGTATTTT. The chain recombines TRBV7-3 with TRBJ2-3; D might be TRBD1 (7 bases). The CDR3 runs 15 residues. Germline CDR1 is SGHTA and CDR2 is FQGTGA. Trimming cost V 4 bases and J 4 bases, with 15 bases left between them.

This clonotype occurred many times. Here the CDR3 reads CASSLWDSPGTDTQYF. CDR3 nucleotides: TGTGCCAGCAGCTTATGGGACAGCCCAGGTACAGATACGCAGTATTTT. This chain uses TRBV7-2 with TRBJ2-3; 7 bases fit TRBD1. The trim removed 2 bases at V and 3 bases at J, leaving 8 bases unmatched. The CDR3 spans 16 residues. Germline CDR1 SGHTA, CDR2 FQGNSA. The full variable domain, with the rest looked up from reference TRBV7-2 and TRBJ2-3, is GAGVSQSPSNKVTEKGKDVELRCDPISGHTALYWYRQSLGQGLEFLIYFQGNSAPDKSGLPSDRFSAERTGGSVSTLTIQRTQQEDSAVYLCASSLWDSPGTDTQYFGPGTRLTVL.

This sequence joins TRBV20-1 and TRBJ2-3; D tentatively fits TRBD1 or TRBD2 (5 bases each). This CDR3 spans 15 amino acids. V was shortened by 0 bases and J by 2 bases, with 12 bases between the two germline ends. Germline loops: CDR1 DFQATT, CDR2 SNEGSKA (reference sequence). The CDR3 region has the DNA TGCAGTGCTAGAGATCTCGGGGCGCCCACAGATACGCAGTATTTT. It specifies CSARDLGAPTDTQYF.

The sample holds many counts of this clonotype. Here the CDR3 reads CASTKQSGPRETQYF. Here the CDR3 DNA reads TGTGCCAGCACCAAACAATCGGGGCCTCGAGAGACCCAGTACTTC. V usage is TRBV6-6 and J usage is TRBJ2-5, with D possibly being TRBD1 or TRBD2 (5 bases each). Germline CDR1 MNHNY, CDR2 SVGAGI (reference sequence). V lost 7 bases and J 4 bases, leaving 19 bases between the germline ends. This CDR3 comprises 15 residues.

This clonotype has only one observation. The chain couples TRBV20-1 to TRBJ1-2; D unresolved. The CDR3 loop spans 14 amino acids. V shed 3 bases and J shed 2 bases, with 13 bases lying between them. Germline CDR1 reads DFQATT; CDR2 reads SNEGSKA (reference sequence). The DNA of the CDR3 is TGCAGTGCTAGGCGCGGGGTGTCCAACTATGGCTACACCTTC. It encodes CSARRGVSNYGYTF.

The chain employs TRBV13 and TRBJ2-5; D may be TRBD1 or TRBD2 (5 bases each). Trimming removed 1 base from V and 5 bases from J, with 11 bases in between. The CDR3 runs to 14 residues. Germline V gene sequence: CDR1 PRHDT, CDR2 FYEKMQ (reference sequence). CDR3 bases: TGTGCCAGCAGCTTAGCGGGGCCGATGGAGACCCAGTACTTC. Translation: CASSLAGPMETQYF.

The gene calls are TRBV6-2 or TRBV6-3 and TRBJ1-6; D is ambiguous. The CDR3 has 15 amino acids. V shed 5 bases and J shed 7 bases, with 15 bases lying between them. The V gene's germline CDR1 is MNHEY and CDR2 SVGEGT. The CDR3 loop is CASSPRTGWNSPLHF. For the CDR3, the DNA is TGTGCCAGCAGTCCGAGGACCGGGTGGAATTCACCCCTCCACTTT.

This clonotype was observed a few times. The V and J genes are TRBV10-3 and TRBJ1-2; the match to TRBD1 covers 7 bases. The junction had 10 bases not matched to a gene; V was cut back by 10 bases and J by 8 bases. Per the germline V gene, CDR1 is ENHRY and CDR2 is SYGVKD. This CDR3 region has 12 residues. DNA for the CDR3: TGTGCCACAATAGACAGGGTGGACGGCTACACCTTC. It translates to CATIDRVDGYTF.

The J gene is TRBJ2-7, the V gene TRBV7-8, with a weak D call TRBD2 (7 bases). Germline values: CDR1 SGHVS, CDR2 FQNEAQ. The CDR3 spans 14 residues. V lost 3 bases and J lost 6, with 15 bases in between. This CDR3 reads CASSFGGAGAEQYV. The CDR3 nucleotides read TGTGCCAGCAGCTTTGGGGGGGCGGGAGCCGAGCAGTACGTC.

The chain uses TRBV6-5 and TRBJ1-4, with TRBD1 as a possible D gene (5 bases). Germline lookup yields CDR1 MNHEY and CDR2 SVGAGI. With 2 bases removed from V and 2 bases from J, the gap between germline ends came to 9 bases. The CDR3 totals 15 residues. CDR3 nucleotides: TGTGCCAGCAGTTACAGGGCAGGGACTAATGAAAAACTGTTTTTT. Protein product: CASSYRAGTNEKLFF.